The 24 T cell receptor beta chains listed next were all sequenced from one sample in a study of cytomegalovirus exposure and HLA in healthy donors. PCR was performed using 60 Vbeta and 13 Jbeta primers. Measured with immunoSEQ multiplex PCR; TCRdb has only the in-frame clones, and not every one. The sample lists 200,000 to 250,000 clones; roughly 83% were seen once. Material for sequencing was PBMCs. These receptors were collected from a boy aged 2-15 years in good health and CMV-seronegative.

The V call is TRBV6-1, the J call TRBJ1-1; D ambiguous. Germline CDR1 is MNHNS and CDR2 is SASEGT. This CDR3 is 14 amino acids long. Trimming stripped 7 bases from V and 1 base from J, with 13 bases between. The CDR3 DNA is TGTGCCAGCACGACCCAGGAAGAGAACACTGAAGCTTTCTTT. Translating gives CASTTQEENTEAFF.

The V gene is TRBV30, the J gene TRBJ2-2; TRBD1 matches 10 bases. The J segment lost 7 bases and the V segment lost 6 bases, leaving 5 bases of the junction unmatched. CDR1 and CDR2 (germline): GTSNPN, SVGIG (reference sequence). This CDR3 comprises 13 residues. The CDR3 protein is CACRQGAVGELFF. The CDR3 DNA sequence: TGTGCCTGTCGACAGGGGGCGGTCGGGGAGCTGTTTTTT.

The CDR3 reads CASSFLGGPGANVLTF. CDR3 in DNA: TGTGCCAGCAGCTTTCTGGGGGGACCTGGGGCCAACGTCCTGACTTTC. This chain joins TRBV11-2 and TRBJ2-6; TRBD2 is a possible D gene (6 bases). CDR3 size: 16 residues. CDR1 and CDR2 (germline): SGHAT, FQNNGV. Trimming stripped 3 bases from V and 2 bases from J, with 11 bases between.

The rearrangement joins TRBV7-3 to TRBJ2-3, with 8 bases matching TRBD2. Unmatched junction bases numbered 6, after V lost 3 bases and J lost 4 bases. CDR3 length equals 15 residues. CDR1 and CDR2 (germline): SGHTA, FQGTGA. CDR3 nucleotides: TGTGCCAGCAGCTTGTCGGGGGGGGCCTCAGATACGCAGTATTTT. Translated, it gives CASSLSGGASDTQYF. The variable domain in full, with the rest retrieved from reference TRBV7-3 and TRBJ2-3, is GAGVSQTPSNKVTEKGKYVELRCDPISGHTALYWYRQSLGQGPEFLIYFQGTGAADDSGLPNDRFFAVRPEGSVSTLKIQRTERGDSAVYLCASSLSGGASDTQYFGPGTRLTVL.

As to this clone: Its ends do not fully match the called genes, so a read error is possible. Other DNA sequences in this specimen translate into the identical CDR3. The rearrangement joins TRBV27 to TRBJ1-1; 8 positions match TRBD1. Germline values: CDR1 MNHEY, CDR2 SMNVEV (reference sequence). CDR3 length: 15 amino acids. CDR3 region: CASSLSGTGRTEAFF. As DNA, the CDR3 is TGTGCCAGTAGTTTATCGGGGACAGGAAGAACTGAAGCTTTCTTT.

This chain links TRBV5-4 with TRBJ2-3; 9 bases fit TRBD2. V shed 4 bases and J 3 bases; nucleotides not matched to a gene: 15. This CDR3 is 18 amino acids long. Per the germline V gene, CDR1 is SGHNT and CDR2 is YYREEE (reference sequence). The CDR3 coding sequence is TGTGCCAGCAGCCTATTAATGACTAGCGGAGAGGGTACAGATACGCAGTATTTT. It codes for CASSLLMTSGEGTDTQYF.

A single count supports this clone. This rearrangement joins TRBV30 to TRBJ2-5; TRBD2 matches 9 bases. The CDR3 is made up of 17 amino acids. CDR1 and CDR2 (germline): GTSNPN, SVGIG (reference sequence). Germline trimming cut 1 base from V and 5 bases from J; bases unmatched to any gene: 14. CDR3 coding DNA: TGTGCCTGGAGTGGCCCGGTGGGGCGGGAGGGCCCCGAGACCCAGTACTTC. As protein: CAWSGPVGREGPETQYF.

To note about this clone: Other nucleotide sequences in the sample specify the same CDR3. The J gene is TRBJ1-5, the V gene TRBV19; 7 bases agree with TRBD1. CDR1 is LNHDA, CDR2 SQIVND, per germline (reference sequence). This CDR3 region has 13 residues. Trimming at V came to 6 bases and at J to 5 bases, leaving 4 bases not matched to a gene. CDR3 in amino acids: CASSRDSDQPQHF. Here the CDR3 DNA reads TGTGCCAGTAGCCGGGACAGCGATCAGCCCCAGCATTTT.

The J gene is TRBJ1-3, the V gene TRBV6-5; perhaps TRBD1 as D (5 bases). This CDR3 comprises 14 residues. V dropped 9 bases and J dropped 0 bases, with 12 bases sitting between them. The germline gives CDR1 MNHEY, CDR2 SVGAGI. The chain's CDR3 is CASTTGLSGNTIYF. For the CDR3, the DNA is TGTGCCAGTACAACAGGCCTCTCTGGAAACACCATATATTTT.

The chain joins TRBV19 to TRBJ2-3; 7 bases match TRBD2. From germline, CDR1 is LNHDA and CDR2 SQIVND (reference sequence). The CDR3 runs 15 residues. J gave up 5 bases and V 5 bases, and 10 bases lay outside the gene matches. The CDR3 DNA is TGTGCCAGTAGTTACCCCAGCGGGGTCGGAGATACGCAGTATTTT. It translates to CASSYPSGVGDTQYF. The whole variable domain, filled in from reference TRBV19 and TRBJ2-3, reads DGGITQSPKYLFRKEGQNVTLSCEQNLNHDAMYWYRQDPGQGLRLIYYSQIVNDFQKGDIAEGYSVSREKKESFPLTVTSAQKNPTAFYLCASSYPSGVGDTQYFGPGTRLTVL.

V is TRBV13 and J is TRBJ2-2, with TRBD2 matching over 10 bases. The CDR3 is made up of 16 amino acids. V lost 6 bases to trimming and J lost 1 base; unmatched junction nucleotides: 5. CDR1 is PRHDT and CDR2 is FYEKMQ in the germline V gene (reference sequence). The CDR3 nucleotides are TGTGCCAGCAGTCATGGACTAGCGGTGAACACCGGGGAGCTGTTTTTT. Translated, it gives CASSHGLAVNTGELFF.

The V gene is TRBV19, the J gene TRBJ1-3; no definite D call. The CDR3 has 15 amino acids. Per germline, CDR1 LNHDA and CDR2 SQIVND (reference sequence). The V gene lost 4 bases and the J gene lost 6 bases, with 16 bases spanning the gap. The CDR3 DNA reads TGTGCCAGTAGTAGCGAACGATCTGGACTAAACACCATATATTTT. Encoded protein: CASSSERSGLNTIYF. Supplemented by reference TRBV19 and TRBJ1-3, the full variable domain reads DGGITQSPKYLFRKEGQNVTLSCEQNLNHDAMYWYRQDPGQGLRLIYYSQIVNDFQKGDIAEGYSVSREKKESFPLTVTSAQKNPTAFYLCASSSERSGLNTIYFGEGSWLTVV.

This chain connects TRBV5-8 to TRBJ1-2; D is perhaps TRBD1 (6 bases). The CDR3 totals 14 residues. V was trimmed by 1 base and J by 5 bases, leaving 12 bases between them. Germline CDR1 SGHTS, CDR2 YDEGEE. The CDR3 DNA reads TGTGCCAGCAGCTTGAGGACAGAGGGGTATGGCTACACCTTC. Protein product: CASSLRTEGYGYTF.

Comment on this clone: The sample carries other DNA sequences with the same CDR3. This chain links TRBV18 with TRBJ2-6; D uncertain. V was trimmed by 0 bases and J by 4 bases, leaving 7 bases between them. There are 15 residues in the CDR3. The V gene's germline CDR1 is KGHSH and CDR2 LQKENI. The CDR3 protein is CASSPPRSGANVLTF. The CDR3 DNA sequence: TGTGCCAGCTCACCACCACGGAGCGGGGCCAACGTCCTGACTTTC.

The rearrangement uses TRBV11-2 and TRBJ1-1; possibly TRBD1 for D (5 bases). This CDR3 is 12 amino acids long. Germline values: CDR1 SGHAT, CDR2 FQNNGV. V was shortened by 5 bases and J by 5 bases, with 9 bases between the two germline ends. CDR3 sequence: CASSNSGTEAFF. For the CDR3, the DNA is TGTGCCAGCAGCAATTCAGGGACTGAAGCTTTCTTT.

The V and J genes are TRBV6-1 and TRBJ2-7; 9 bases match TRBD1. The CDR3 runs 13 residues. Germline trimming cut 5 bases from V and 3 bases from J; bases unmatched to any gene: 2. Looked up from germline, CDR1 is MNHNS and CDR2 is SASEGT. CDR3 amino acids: CASSQGQGYEQYF. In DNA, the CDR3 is TGTGCCAGCAGTCAGGGACAGGGCTACGAGCAGTACTTC.

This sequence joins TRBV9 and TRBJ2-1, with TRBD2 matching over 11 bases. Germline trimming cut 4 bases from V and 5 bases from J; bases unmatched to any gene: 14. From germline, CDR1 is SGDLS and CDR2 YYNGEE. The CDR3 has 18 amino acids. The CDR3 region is CASSSEPGLAGGNNEQFF. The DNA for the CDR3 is TGTGCCAGCAGCTCCGAGCCCGGGCTAGCGGGGGGAAACAATGAGCAGTTCTTC.

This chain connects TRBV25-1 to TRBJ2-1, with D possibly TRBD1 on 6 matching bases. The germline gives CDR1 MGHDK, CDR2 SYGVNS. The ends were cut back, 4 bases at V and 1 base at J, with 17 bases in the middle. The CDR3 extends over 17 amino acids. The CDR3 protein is CASSGLTGSWSYNEQFF. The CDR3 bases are TGTGCCAGCAGTGGGCTAACAGGGAGTTGGTCCTACAATGAGCAGTTCTTC.

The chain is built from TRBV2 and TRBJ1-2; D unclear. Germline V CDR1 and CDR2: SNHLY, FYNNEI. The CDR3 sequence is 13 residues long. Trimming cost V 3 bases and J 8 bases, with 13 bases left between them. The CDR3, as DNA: TGTGCCAGCAGTGACAGCCTCAGCGGCGGCTACACCTTC. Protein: CASSDSLSGGYTF.

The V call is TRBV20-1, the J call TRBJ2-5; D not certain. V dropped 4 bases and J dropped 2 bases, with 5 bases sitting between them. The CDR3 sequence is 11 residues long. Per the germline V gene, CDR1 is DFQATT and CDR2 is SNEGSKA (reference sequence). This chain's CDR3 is CSATGQETQYF. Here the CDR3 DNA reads TGCAGTGCTACCGGGCAAGAGACCCAGTACTTC.

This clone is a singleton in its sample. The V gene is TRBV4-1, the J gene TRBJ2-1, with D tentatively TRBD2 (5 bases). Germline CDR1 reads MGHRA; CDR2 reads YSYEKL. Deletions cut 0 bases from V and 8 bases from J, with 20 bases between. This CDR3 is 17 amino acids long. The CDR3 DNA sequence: TGCGCCAGCAGCCAAGATGGAGGAGCGAGAGATTGGGATGAGCAGTTCTTC. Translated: CASSQDGGARDWDEQFF.

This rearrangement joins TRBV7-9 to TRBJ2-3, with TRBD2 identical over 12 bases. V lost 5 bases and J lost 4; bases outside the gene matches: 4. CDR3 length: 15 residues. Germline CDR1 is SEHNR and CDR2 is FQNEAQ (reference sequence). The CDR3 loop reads CASSKLAGGSDTQYF. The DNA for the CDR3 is TGTGCCAGCAGCAAACTAGCGGGAGGTTCAGATACGCAGTATTTT.

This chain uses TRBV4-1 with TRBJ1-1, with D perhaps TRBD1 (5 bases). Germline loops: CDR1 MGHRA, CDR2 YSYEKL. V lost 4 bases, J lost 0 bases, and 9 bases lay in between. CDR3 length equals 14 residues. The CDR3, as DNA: TGCGCCAGCAGCCCCAGACAGTTGAACACTGAAGCTTTCTTT. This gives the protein CASSPRQLNTEAFF.

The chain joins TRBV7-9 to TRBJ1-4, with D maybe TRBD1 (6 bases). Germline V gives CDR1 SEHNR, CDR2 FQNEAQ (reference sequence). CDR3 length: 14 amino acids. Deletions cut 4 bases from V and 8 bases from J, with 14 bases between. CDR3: CASSSRTAREKLFF. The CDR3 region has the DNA TGTGCCAGCAGCTCCCGGACAGCTCGGGAAAAACTGTTTTTT.